The present T cell receptor beta chain was sequenced within a study of T-cell memory formation after mild COVID-19. For the study at large: Largely donor-specific TCR clusters were found.

TCRdb re-analysed the 5' RACE reads in MiXCR, keeping a single row per CDR3 protein. In the table there are fewer than 250,000 distinct CDR3 sequences, 15% to 17% of which are singletons. Germline assignment: CDR1 DFQATT and CDR2 SNEGSKA (reference sequence). The CDR3 sequence is 13 residues long. This sequence was found in an adult woman who had mild COVID-19 (a few samples of this study predate the infection). Cell type and time point are not known. Sequenced sample: PBMCs or a T cell subset sorted from them (not recorded which). This chain links TRBV20-1 with TRBJ2-3, with 9 bases aligning to TRBD2. CDR3 amino acids: CTPVAGAADTQYF. CDR3 bases: TGCACCCCTGTAGCGGGGGCTGCAGATACGCAGTATTTT.